What follows are 16 T cell receptor beta chains derived from one specimen sequenced in a study of vaccination and CD4 T cells after COVID-19. Their antigens are not known. Stated treatment: roughly 10-day PBMC culture with coronavirus spike peptide pools or control peptides (ViraFEST assay). Cultured CD4+ T cell DNA underwent sequencing with the Oncomine TCR Beta short-read assay. Each CDR3 protein is one row after TCRdb ran MiXCR on the PCR reads. In the table there are 9,000 to 15,000 distinct CDR3 sequences, roughly 44% of which are singletons. The sample comprised cultured CD4+ T cells from blood. These receptors all come from a human donor with COVID-19.

V and J are TRBV7-2 and TRBJ2-7; TRBD1 agrees at 9 bases. Trimming at V came to 5 bases and at J to 1 base, leaving 6 bases not matched to a gene. CDR1 and CDR2 from the germline V gene are SGHTA and FQGNSA. This CDR3 spans 15 amino acids. CDR3 protein: CASSTQGAGSYEQYF. Here the CDR3 DNA reads TGTGCCAGCAGCACACAGGGGGCGGGTTCCTACGAGCAGTACTTC.

This chain connects TRBV11-3 to TRBJ2-5; D may match TRBD1 or TRBD2 (6 bases each). The CDR3 has 14 residues. Germline loops: CDR1 SGHNT, CDR2 YENEEA. Trimming pared 3 bases from V and 5 bases from J, leaving 13 bases between. In DNA, the CDR3 is TGTGCCAGCAGCTTCACAGGGCGGGGTGAGACCCAGTACTTC. The encoded protein is CASSFTGRGETQYF.

This chain uses TRBV9 with TRBJ1-2, with D perhaps TRBD1 (6 bases). The germline gives CDR1 SGDLS, CDR2 YYNGEE. This CDR3 is built from 14 residues. V gave up 0 bases and J gave up 7 bases, with 13 bases separating them. CDR3 coding DNA: TGTGCCAGCAGCGTAGGACAGGTGGGCCCTGGCTACACCTTC. Protein sequence: CASSVGQVGPGYTF. The complete variable domain, with remaining parts taken from reference TRBV9 and TRBJ1-2, reads DSGVTQTPKHLITATGQRVTLRCSPRSGDLSVYWYQQSLDQGLQFLIQYYNGEERAKGNILERFSAQQFPDLHSELNLSSLELGDSALYFCASSVGQVGPGYTFGSGTRLTVV.

The chain uses TRBV6-1 and TRBJ2-3, with TRBD2 matching over 10 bases. This CDR3 comprises 17 residues. V shed 6 bases and J 2 bases; nucleotides not matched to a gene: 11. The germline gives CDR1 MNHNS, CDR2 SASEGT. The CDR3 loop is CASRSDSGGPHTDTQYF. CDR3 bases: TGTGCCAGCAGGTCCGATAGCGGGGGGCCACACACAGATACGCAGTATTTT.

The J gene is TRBJ2-6, the V gene TRBV19; D remains unclear. The ends were cut back, 5 bases at V and 2 bases at J, with 4 bases in the middle. From germline, CDR1 is LNHDA and CDR2 SQIVND (reference sequence). CDR3 length equals 13 residues. CDR3 coding DNA: TGTGCCAGTAGTGTAACTGGGGCCAACGTCCTGACTTTC. Its protein is CASSVTGANVLTF.

This chain uses TRBV27 with TRBJ2-3, with 7 nucleotides matching TRBD1. This CDR3 region has 15 residues. The junction had 5 bases not matched to a gene; V was cut back by 4 bases and J by 1 base. Germline CDR1 MNHEY, CDR2 SMNVEV (reference sequence). CDR3 DNA sequence: TGTGCCAGCAGTTCCCATCAGGGGGGCACAGATACGCAGTATTTT. Translation: CASSSHQGGTDTQYF.

CDR3 region: CASSLWGGRGPETQYF. CDR3 DNA sequence: TGTGCCAGCAGTTTATGGGGGGGAAGGGGGCCGGAGACCCAGTACTTC. The chain carries TRBV28 and TRBJ2-5; D might be TRBD1 (7 bases). CDR1 is MDHEN, CDR2 SYDVKM, per germline. The V and J ends lost 0 bases and 5 bases respectively, with 16 bases between them. This CDR3 region has 16 residues.

The chain recombines TRBV7-8 with TRBJ2-2, with 7 bases fitting TRBD1. The germline CDR1 and CDR2 sequences are SGHVS and FQNEAQ. CDR3 length: 17 residues. Trimming cost V 1 base and J 5 bases; bases outside gene matches: 10. The chain's CDR3 is CASSLGLRGRDTGELFF. Written as DNA, the CDR3 is TGTGCCAGCAGCTTAGGTTTAAGGGGGCGTGATACCGGGGAGCTGTTTTTT.

V and J are TRBV19 and TRBJ2-3; 9 nucleotides agree with TRBD2. This CDR3 contains 14 residues. Losses at the gene ends were 6 bases for V and 7 bases for J; bases not matched to a gene: 8. Looked up from germline, CDR1 is LNHDA and CDR2 is SQIVND (reference sequence). The CDR3 sequence is CASRQSRGGYTQYF. CDR3 nucleotides: TGTGCCAGTAGACAGTCGCGGGGGGGCTATACGCAGTATTTT.

This rearrangement joins TRBV12-3 or TRBV12-4 to TRBJ2-3, with a possible D match to TRBD1 (6 bases). V lost 6 bases and J lost 2, with 15 bases in between. This CDR3 region has 15 residues. The CDR3 DNA sequence: TGTGCCAGCAGCTTGACAGGACACTTCACAGATACGCAGTATTTT. It translates to CASSLTGHFTDTQYF.

V usage is TRBV6-1 and J usage is TRBJ2-2; D is ambiguous. CDR1 and CDR2 (germline): MNHNS, SASEGT. The length of the CDR3 is 13 residues. V lost 7 bases and J lost 6, with 12 bases in between. The CDR3 spells CASKDLPAGELFF. DNA for the CDR3: TGTGCCAGCAAGGACCTACCGGCCGGGGAGCTGTTTTTT.

This sequence joins TRBV7-2 and TRBJ1-5; D perhaps matches TRBD1 (5 bases). The V and J ends lost 1 base and 3 bases respectively, with 7 bases between them. The CDR3 covers 14 residues. Germline CDR1 is SGHTA and CDR2 is FQGNSA. Here the CDR3 DNA reads TGTGCCAGCAGCTTAGTCGGGGCCAATCAGCCCCAGCATTTT. Its protein product is CASSLVGANQPQHF.

The CDR3, as DNA: TGTGCCAGCAGCTCGTTAGGGAAGAGCTCTGGAAACACCATATATTTT. Its translation is CASSSLGKSSGNTIYF. J is TRBJ1-3 and V is TRBV12-3 or TRBV12-4; D gene uncertain. The CDR3 runs to 16 residues. The V gene lost 6 bases and the J gene lost 0 bases, with 15 bases spanning the gap.

The J gene is TRBJ2-1, the V gene TRBV4-2, with D tentatively TRBD1 (6 bases). This CDR3 spans 15 amino acids. Germline lookup yields CDR1 LGHNA and CDR2 YNFKEQ. Deletions cut 7 bases from V and 1 base from J, with 14 bases between. The CDR3 is CASKRSRGSYNEQFF. The CDR3 DNA reads TGTGCCAGCAAGCGTAGCAGGGGATCCTACAATGAGCAGTTCTTC.

The chain combines TRBV19 with TRBJ1-3; D gene ambiguous. CDR1 LNHDA and CDR2 SQIVND come from the germline V gene (reference sequence). The CDR3 is made up of 16 amino acids. V was pared by 7 bases and J by 0 bases, with 16 bases between. The CDR3 loop reads CASTPTAMHSGNTIYF. CDR3 bases: TGTGCCAGTACCCCGACGGCGATGCACTCTGGAAACACCATATATTTT. Drawing the rest from reference TRBV19 and TRBJ1-3, the complete variable domain is DGGITQSPKYLFRKEGQNVTLSCEQNLNHDAMYWYRQDPGQGLRLIYYSQIVNDFQKGDIAEGYSVSREKKESFPLTVTSAQKNPTAFYLCASTPTAMHSGNTIYFGEGSWLTVV.

The rearrangement links TRBV19 to TRBJ2-2; 11 bases agree with TRBD2. The CDR3 is 16 residues long. Trimming took 3 bases from V and 9 from J; bases not matched to a gene: 9. From germline, CDR1 is LNHDA and CDR2 SQIVND (reference sequence). The CDR3 coding sequence is TGTGCCAGTAGTATCTCTAGCGGGGGGCCTATCAGGGAGCTGTTTTTT. Encoded protein: CASSISSGGPIRELFF. The full variable domain, with the rest looked up from reference TRBV19 and TRBJ2-2, is DGGITQSPKYLFRKEGQNVTLSCEQNLNHDAMYWYRQDPGQGLRLIYYSQIVNDFQKGDIAEGYSVSREKKESFPLTVTSAQKNPTAFYLCASSISSGGPIRELFFGEGSRLTVL.